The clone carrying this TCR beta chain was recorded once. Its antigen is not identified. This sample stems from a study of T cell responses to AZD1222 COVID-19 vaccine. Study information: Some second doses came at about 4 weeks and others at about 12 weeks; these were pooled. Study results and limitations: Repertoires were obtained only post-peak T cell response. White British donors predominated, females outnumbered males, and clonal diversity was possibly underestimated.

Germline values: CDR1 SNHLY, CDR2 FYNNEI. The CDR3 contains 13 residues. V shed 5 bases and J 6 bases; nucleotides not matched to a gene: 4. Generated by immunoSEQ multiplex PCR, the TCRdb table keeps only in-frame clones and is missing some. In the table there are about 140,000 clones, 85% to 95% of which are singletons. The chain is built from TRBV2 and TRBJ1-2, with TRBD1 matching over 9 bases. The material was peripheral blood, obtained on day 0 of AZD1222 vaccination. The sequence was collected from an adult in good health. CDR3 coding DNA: TGTGCCAGCAGTCGGGACAGGGAGAATGGCTACACCTTC. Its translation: CASSRDRENGYTF.